One sample yielded the 4 T cell receptor beta chains listed below, sequenced in a study of beta chain features in type 1 diabetes. The sequenced template was cDNA made from the entire isolated RNA. Measured with immunoSEQ multiplex PCR; TCRdb has only the in-frame clones, and not every one. The sample contains more than 50,000 clones, roughly 60% of which appear only once. Sample: Tregs from blood. These receptors were taken from a woman younger than 30 in good health.

The rearrangement links TRBV11-2 to TRBJ2-3; a weak D match, TRBD1 (5 bases). Trimming shortened V by 0 bases and J by 7 bases, and 11 bases separated the two germline ends. The germline V gene encodes CDR1 SGHAT and CDR2 FQNNGV. CDR3 length equals 14 residues. Here the CDR3 DNA reads TGTGCCAGCAGCTTAGACAGGGCAGGCTATACGCAGTATTTT. Its translation is CASSLDRAGYTQYF.

This chain links TRBV7-2 with TRBJ2-3, with 9 nucleotides matching TRBD1. In germline, CDR1 is SGHTA, CDR2 FQGNSA. With 3 bases clipped from V and 2 bases from J, the junction kept 9 bases outside the gene matches. The CDR3 loop spans 17 amino acids. CDR3 bases: TGTGCCAGCAGCTTTATCGCCGGGACAGGGCCCACAGATACGCAGTATTTT. Residues: CASSFIAGTGPTDTQYF. The whole variable domain, remainder taken from reference TRBV7-2 and TRBJ2-3, is GAGVSQSPSNKVTEKGKDVELRCDPISGHTALYWYRQSLGQGLEFLIYFQGNSAPDKSGLPSDRFSAERTGGSVSTLTIQRTQQEDSAVYLCASSFIAGTGPTDTQYFGPGTRLTVL.

CDR3 sequence reads: CASSYVRETEAFF. CDR3 DNA: TGTGCCAGCAGCTACGTCAGGGAAACTGAAGCTTTCTTT. This sequence joins TRBV5-6 and TRBJ1-1; a possible D gene is TRBD1 (5 bases). This CDR3 contains 13 residues. The germline V and J ends were trimmed by 3 bases and 5 bases, with 11 bases remaining between them. CDR1 SGHDT and CDR2 YYEEEE come from the germline V gene.

The rearrangement uses TRBV7-9 and TRBJ1-3, with D possibly TRBD1 on 6 matching bases. Trimming shortened V by 4 bases and J by 4 bases, and 11 bases separated the two germline ends. The CDR3 length is 14 residues. Germline CDR1 SEHNR, CDR2 FQNEAQ (reference sequence). The CDR3 protein is CASSWGGSGNTIYF. The CDR3 DNA reads as TGTGCCAGCAGCTGGGGGGGCTCCGGAAACACCATATATTTT.